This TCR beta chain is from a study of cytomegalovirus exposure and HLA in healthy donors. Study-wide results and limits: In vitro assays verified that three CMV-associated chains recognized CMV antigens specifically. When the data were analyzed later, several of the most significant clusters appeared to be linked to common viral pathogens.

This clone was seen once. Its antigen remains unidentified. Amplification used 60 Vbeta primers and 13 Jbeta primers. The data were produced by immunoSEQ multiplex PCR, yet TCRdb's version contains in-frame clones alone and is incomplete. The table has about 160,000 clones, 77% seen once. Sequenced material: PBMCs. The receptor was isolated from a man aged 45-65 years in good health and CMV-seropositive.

The CDR3 DNA is TGTGCCAGCTCACCACCGCGGGGGGCCAGGGCAGATACGCAGTATTTT. Its translation is CASSPPRGARADTQYF. The V and J genes are TRBV18 and TRBJ2-3, with TRBD2 identical over 8 bases. After removal of 0 bases from V and 4 bases from J, the junction contained 6 bases not matched to a gene. Germline V lookup: CDR1 KGHSH, CDR2 LQKENI. CDR3 size: 16 residues.